Below are 22 T cell receptor beta chains sequenced from a single sample in a study of cytomegalovirus exposure and HLA in healthy donors. Profiled with immunoSEQ multiplex PCR; TCRdb holds only in-frame clones, not every one. The data contain roughly 310,000 clones, 88% of them singletons. Source material: PBMCs. Every receptor here comes from a man aged 25-40 years in good health and CMV-seronegative.

This clone is a singleton in its sample. This sample includes further DNA sequences coding for the same CDR3. This sequence joins TRBV6-5 and TRBJ1-2; 7 bases fit TRBD1. With 5 bases clipped from V and 6 bases from J, the junction kept 3 bases outside the gene matches. Germline V gives CDR1 MNHEY, CDR2 SVGAGI. This CDR3 region has 12 residues. The CDR3 DNA reads TGTGCCAGCAGTAACAGGGGTCATGGCTACACCTTC. Its protein product is CASSNRGHGYTF.

J is TRBJ1-2 and V is TRBV18; maybe TRBD1 (6 bases). This CDR3 region has 13 residues. The germline gives CDR1 KGHSH, CDR2 LQKENI. V lost 3 bases and J lost 8, with 13 bases in between. CDR3: CASSPLAGEGYTF. In nucleotides, the CDR3 is TGTGCCAGCTCACCGCTGGCAGGGGAAGGCTACACCTTC. Using reference TRBV18 and TRBJ1-2 for the parts outside the CDR3, the full variable domain is NAGVMQNPRHLVRRRGQEARLRCSPMKGHSHVYWYRQLPEEGLKFMVYLQKENIIDESGMPKERFSAEFPKEGPSILRIQQVVRGDSAAYFCASSPLAGEGYTFGSGTRLTVV.

This clone appeared a single time. The V call is TRBV7-9, the J call TRBJ2-2; 9 nucleotides align to TRBD2. J gave up 3 bases and V 1 base, and 9 bases lay outside the gene matches. The germline V gene has CDR1 SEHNR and CDR2 FQNEAQ (reference sequence). The length of the CDR3 is 18 residues. The DNA for the CDR3 is TGTGCCAGCAGCTTAGTACTAGCGGGCGATGAATACACCGGGGAGCTGTTTTTT. Its protein is CASSLVLAGDEYTGELFF.

The genes are TRBV6-6 and TRBJ1-4; 7 bases are shared with TRBD1. V trimming: 6 bases; J trimming: 8 bases; junction bases outside the gene matches: 6. Germline CDR1 is MNHNY and CDR2 is SVGAGI (reference sequence). The CDR3 has 13 residues. CDR3 sequence reads: CASSPGQPEKLFF. CDR3 nucleotide sequence: TGTGCCAGCAGCCCGGGACAGCCCGAAAAACTGTTTTTT.

CDR3 sequence: CASTKTGPNYGYTF. The CDR3 nucleotides are TGTGCCAGCACAAAGACAGGGCCCAACTATGGCTACACCTTC. V usage is TRBV6-5 and J usage is TRBJ1-2; the match to TRBD1 covers 7 bases. This CDR3 spans 14 amino acids. Germline trimming cut 7 bases from V and 2 bases from J; bases unmatched to any gene: 7. Germline CDR1 is MNHEY and CDR2 is SVGAGI.

The J gene is TRBJ1-2, the V gene TRBV4-1; maybe TRBD1 (5 bases). With 1 base removed from V and 0 bases from J, the gap between germline ends came to 15 bases. CDR3 length: 17 residues. Germline CDR1 reads MGHRA; CDR2 reads YSYEKL. The CDR3 DNA is TGCGCCAGCAGCCAAGGCAATCGGGGGGGAACTAACTATGGCTACACCTTC. Translation gives CASSQGNRGGTNYGYTF.

The chain uses TRBV19 and TRBJ1-2; 10 nucleotides match TRBD1. In germline, CDR1 is LNHDA, CDR2 SQIVND (reference sequence). The CDR3 sequence is 12 residues long. Trimming cost V 7 bases and J 9 bases; bases outside gene matches: 5. Here the CDR3 DNA reads TGTGCCAGTAATGGGGACAGGGGACGCTACACCTTC. Amino acids: CASNGDRGRYTF.

The chain is built from TRBV28 and TRBJ2-6; 8 nucleotides agree with TRBD1. Germline CDR1 reads MDHEN; CDR2 reads SYDVKM. Germline trimming cut 7 bases from V and 2 bases from J; bases unmatched to any gene: 10. The CDR3 is 17 amino acids. CDR3 DNA: TGTGCCAGCAACCCAGGGACAGGCTTCGCTGGGGCCAACGTCCTGACTTTC. Translated: CASNPGTGFAGANVLTF.

In this sample, this clone turned up a few times. The chain carries TRBV30 and TRBJ2-1, with D perhaps matching TRBD1 (6 bases). V was clipped by 0 bases and J by 4 bases, with 10 bases between them. The germline gives CDR1 GTSNPN, CDR2 SVGIG (reference sequence). The CDR3 is made up of 14 amino acids. The CDR3 loop is CAWSVYGQYNEQFF. Here the CDR3 DNA reads TGTGCCTGGAGTGTTTATGGACAGTACAATGAGCAGTTCTTC.

The chain has TRBV27 and TRBJ1-2, with TRBD1 as a possible D gene (6 bases). The CDR3 sequence is 12 residues long. V dropped 5 bases and J dropped 3 bases, with 7 bases sitting between them. The germline V gene has CDR1 MNHEY and CDR2 SMNVEV (reference sequence). This chain's CDR3 is CASSPGDYGYTF. The CDR3 DNA is TGTGCCAGCAGTCCAGGGGACTATGGCTACACCTTC.

The rearrangement links TRBV6-1 to TRBJ1-1, with D tentatively TRBD1 (6 bases). Per the germline V gene, CDR1 is MNHNS and CDR2 is SASEGT. V gave up 7 bases and J gave up 0 bases, with 15 bases separating them. This CDR3 contains 15 residues. The CDR3 region is CASTKGGQLNTEAFF. CDR3 nucleotides: TGTGCCAGCACTAAAGGGGGACAACTGAACACTGAAGCTTTCTTT.

This chain connects TRBV4-1 to TRBJ1-3; D is unclear. The V end was cut by 1 base, the J end by 0 bases, with 7 bases between. CDR1 is MGHRA, CDR2 YSYEKL, per germline. This CDR3 is 15 amino acids long. The CDR3 nucleotides are TGCGCCAGCAGCCAAGCACAGCCCTCTGGAAACACCATATATTTT. Protein sequence: CASSQAQPSGNTIYF.

This clone occurred a few times. This rearrangement joins TRBV12-2 to TRBJ2-7; TRBD1 is taken as the D call from the table, unchecked against the DNA. TRBV12-2 is given as a pseudogene. This CDR3 is 15 amino acids long. CDR3 protein: CASRFNDRDAGEQYF. The CDR3 nucleotides read TGTGCAAGTCGCTTTAATGACAGGGATGCTGGTGAGCAGTACTTC.

The chain links TRBV6-4 to TRBJ1-2; weak D call: TRBD1 (5 bases). Per the germline V gene, CDR1 is MRHNA and CDR2 is SNTAGT. The CDR3 is made up of 15 amino acids. V gave up 2 bases and J gave up 3 bases, with 13 bases separating them. Here the CDR3 DNA reads TGTGCCAGCAGTGACAATAGGGGCAGTGACTATGGCTACACCTTC. Its translation: CASSDNRGSDYGYTF.

The rearrangement uses TRBV27 and TRBJ2-5; D might be TRBD2 (6 bases). Trimming took 5 bases from V and 5 from J, leaving 18 bases between them. This CDR3 is 15 amino acids long. Germline V gene sequence: CDR1 MNHEY, CDR2 SMNVEV (reference sequence). In DNA form, the CDR3 reads TGTGCCAGCAGTCTCCTGGCGGGGCTTGGGGAGACCCAGTACTTC. It yields the protein CASSLLAGLGETQYF.

The chain has TRBV6-5 and TRBJ1-2, with 8 bases aligning to TRBD1. The length of the CDR3 is 13 residues. The V gene end was trimmed by 6 bases and the J gene end by 8 bases; junction bases not matched to a gene: 8. Per the germline V gene, CDR1 is MNHEY and CDR2 is SVGAGI. CDR3 in DNA: TGTGCCAGCAGCAGACAGGGGAGTAGCGGCTACACCTTC. It translates to CASSRQGSSGYTF.

The chain uses TRBV15 and TRBJ2-7; D gene ambiguous. Per the germline V gene, CDR1 is LNHNV and CDR2 is YYDKDF (reference sequence). V shed 1 base and J shed 3 bases, with 22 bases lying between them. This CDR3 is built from 18 residues. CDR3 coding DNA: TGTGCCACCAGCAGAGGCGTTTGGCAACTGGGCCAATTCTACGAGCAGTACTTC. It specifies CATSRGVWQLGQFYEQYF.

This chain links TRBV15 with TRBJ1-3; a possible D gene is TRBD1 (6 bases). V shed 5 bases and J shed 0 bases, with 11 bases lying between them. Germline V gene data show CDR1 as LNHNV and CDR2 as YYDKDF (reference sequence). CDR3 length: 15 amino acids. CDR3 sequence: CATSVDRSSGNTIYF. CDR3 bases: TGTGCCACCAGCGTCGACAGGTCCTCTGGAAACACCATATATTTT.

This clone was observed a handful of times. The rearrangement joins TRBV5-6 to TRBJ1-4; 8 bases are shared with TRBD1. The trim removed 3 bases at V and 7 bases at J, leaving 14 bases unmatched. CDR1 and CDR2 from the germline V gene are SGHDT and YYEEEE. CDR3 size: 17 residues. The CDR3 protein is CASSYGQGWGVGEKLFF. CDR3 in DNA: TGTGCCAGCAGCTACGGACAGGGCTGGGGTGTGGGTGAAAAACTGTTTTTT.

This clone was picked up one time. V usage is TRBV6-4 and J usage is TRBJ1-5; TRBD1 matches 10 bases. V was clipped by 6 bases and J by 5 bases; unmatched bases: 7. The CDR3 spans 15 residues. Germline V gene sequence: CDR1 MRHNA, CDR2 SNTAGT. CDR3: CASRGTGATYQPQHF. Written as DNA, the CDR3 is TGTGCCAGCAGGGGGACAGGGGCAACTTATCAGCCCCAGCATTTT.

V and J are TRBV27 and TRBJ2-3; maybe TRBD1 (6 bases). The germline CDR1 and CDR2 sequences are MNHEY and SMNVEV (reference sequence). The CDR3 has 16 amino acids. The V and J ends lost 5 bases and 0 bases respectively, with 15 bases between them. This CDR3 reads CASSPLNRVSTDTQYF. CDR3 coding DNA: TGTGCCAGCAGTCCCCTGAACAGGGTCAGCACAGATACGCAGTATTTT.

This chain connects TRBV25-1 to TRBJ1-4; D call uncertain. The CDR3 is 18 amino acids. CDR1 MGHDK and CDR2 SYGVNS come from the germline V gene. Between the trimmed V and J ends, which lost 4 bases and 8 bases, there was a span of 26 bases. For the CDR3, the DNA is TGTGCCAGCAGTGTTATCGCCTTGGGGAGCTCCCGCGTCGAAAAACTGTTTTTT. Its translation: CASSVIALGSSRVEKLFF.